These 10 T cell receptor beta chains were sequenced from one sample in a study of T cell repertoires in cytomegalovirus infection. Using its own MiXCR run on the reads, TCRdb lists one record per CDR3 protein. The sample carries about 920,000 distinct CDR3 sequences, about 33% recorded once. Which antigens these TCRs recognize remains unknown. Sequencing was performed on cultured CD8+ T cells from PBMCs, taken from culture after CMV antigen stimulation. Receptor source: a human donor in good health (CMV status not recorded). Some clones in this sample may be carry-over from other donors' samples.

V gene TRBV5-1 combines with J gene TRBJ1-6; unclear D gene. V lost 4 bases to trimming and J lost 10 bases, with 24 bases between them. There are 17 residues in the CDR3. Germline lookup yields CDR1 SGHRS and CDR2 YFSETQ. The CDR3 spells CASSPSRTSRPRSPLHF. In DNA form, the CDR3 reads TGCGCCAGCAGCCCCTCGAGAACGTCAAGGCCGAGGTCACCCCTCCACTTT.

The rearrangement links TRBV11-2 to TRBJ1-2; perhaps TRBD1 as D (6 bases). This CDR3 comprises 13 residues. Looked up from germline, CDR1 is SGHAT and CDR2 is FQNNGV. Trimming removed 5 bases from V and 6 bases from J, with 13 bases in between. The CDR3 here is CASSGGYRDGYTF. CDR3 sequence (DNA): TGTGCCAGCAGCGGCGGGTACAGGGATGGCTACACCTTC.

The chain is built from TRBV20-1 and TRBJ2-1; 9 nucleotides agree with TRBD2. This CDR3 has 20 amino acids. Trimming took 5 bases from V and 0 from J; bases not matched to a gene: 20. The germline V gene has CDR1 DFQATT and CDR2 SNEGSKA (reference sequence). The CDR3 region is CSALPYATAGGVFSYNEQFF. DNA for the CDR3: TGCAGTGCTCTCCCCTACGCCACAGCGGGGGGCGTGTTCTCCTACAATGAGCAGTTCTTC.

The chain uses TRBV4-2 and TRBJ2-4; TRBD2 might be the D (5 bases). From germline, CDR1 is LGHNA and CDR2 YNFKEQ. The CDR3 length is 14 residues. V lost 0 bases, J lost 9 bases, and 12 bases lay in between. The CDR3 sequence: CASSQDNGRGIQYF. CDR3 DNA: TGTGCCAGCAGCCAAGACAATGGCCGGGGCATTCAGTACTTC.

The gene calls are TRBV25-1 and TRBJ1-4; 7 nucleotides align to TRBD1. This CDR3 spans 18 amino acids. The ends lost 7 bases at V and 0 bases at J; junction bases unmatched: 14. The germline V gene encodes CDR1 MGHDK and CDR2 SYGVNS. The CDR3 protein is CASILSGTVCATNEKLFF. The CDR3, as DNA: TGTGCCAGCATCCTAAGTGGGACAGTATGTGCAACTAATGAAAAACTGTTTTTT.

Notes on this clonotype: Possible read error: a much larger clone is one base away. V is TRBV7-2 and J is TRBJ2-3; D not certain. The V end was cut by 5 bases, the J end by 2 bases, with 14 bases between. Germline CDR1 is SGHTA and CDR2 is FQGNSA. The CDR3 covers 15 residues. In nucleotides, the CDR3 is TGTGCCAGCAGCCTACCGGCCTCCCTCACAGATACGCAGTATTTT. Amino acids: CASSLPASLTDTQYF.

The sample holds many counts of this clonotype. V and J are TRBV7-9 and TRBJ1-1, with a weak D call TRBD1 (6 bases). V lost 4 bases and J lost 5, with 17 bases in between. The CDR3 consists of 15 residues. Germline values: CDR1 SEHNR, CDR2 FQNEAQ (reference sequence). The CDR3 region is CASSSPAGVQTEAFF. In DNA, the CDR3 is TGTGCCAGCAGCTCCCCGGCAGGGGTCCAGACTGAAGCTTTCTTT.

This clonotype was seen a few times. The V and J genes are TRBV6-5 and TRBJ2-7; possibly TRBD2 for D (5 bases). From germline, CDR1 is MNHEY and CDR2 SVGAGI. CDR3 size: 14 residues. V was trimmed by 5 bases and J by 3 bases, leaving 14 bases between them. The CDR3 protein is CASSEGEFSYEQYF. The CDR3 DNA sequence: TGTGCCAGCAGTGAGGGAGAATTCAGCTACGAGCAGTACTTC.

This clonotype turned up a few times. This sequence joins TRBV6-6 and TRBJ2-3, with D perhaps matching TRBD2 (5 bases). Per the germline V gene, CDR1 is MNHNY and CDR2 is SVGAGI (reference sequence). V lost 7 bases and J lost 5, with 22 bases in between. This CDR3 contains 16 residues. CDR3 amino acids: CASTATPDSPLDTQYF. The CDR3 bases are TGTGCCAGCACCGCAACCCCGGACTCTCCTCTAGATACGCAGTATTTT.

This clonotype has only a few counts. The J gene is TRBJ2-5, the V gene TRBV15; 8 bases are shared with TRBD2. The CDR3 covers 19 residues. With 0 bases clipped from V and 4 bases from J, the junction kept 16 bases outside the gene matches. Per germline, CDR1 LNHNV and CDR2 YYDKDF (reference sequence). As DNA, the CDR3 is TGTGCCACCAGCAGAGATCAAGGGACTAGTCAACTTCCCCTAGAGACCCAGTACTTC. Its protein is CATSRDQGTSQLPLETQYF.